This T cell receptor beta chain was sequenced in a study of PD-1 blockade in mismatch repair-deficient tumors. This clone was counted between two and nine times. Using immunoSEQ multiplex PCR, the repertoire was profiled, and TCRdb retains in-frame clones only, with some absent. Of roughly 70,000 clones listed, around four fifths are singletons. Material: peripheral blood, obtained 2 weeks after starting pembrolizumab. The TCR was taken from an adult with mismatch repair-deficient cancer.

In DNA form, the CDR3 reads TGCGCCAGCAGTCAACGCGGGCTAGCGGGGAACACAGATACGCAGTATTTT. The encoded protein is CASSQRGLAGNTDTQYF. The chain employs TRBV4-1 and TRBJ2-3; 9 nucleotides match TRBD2. The ends lost 6 bases at V and 2 bases at J; junction bases unmatched: 12. This CDR3 has 17 amino acids. The germline gives CDR1 MGHRA, CDR2 YSYEKL.